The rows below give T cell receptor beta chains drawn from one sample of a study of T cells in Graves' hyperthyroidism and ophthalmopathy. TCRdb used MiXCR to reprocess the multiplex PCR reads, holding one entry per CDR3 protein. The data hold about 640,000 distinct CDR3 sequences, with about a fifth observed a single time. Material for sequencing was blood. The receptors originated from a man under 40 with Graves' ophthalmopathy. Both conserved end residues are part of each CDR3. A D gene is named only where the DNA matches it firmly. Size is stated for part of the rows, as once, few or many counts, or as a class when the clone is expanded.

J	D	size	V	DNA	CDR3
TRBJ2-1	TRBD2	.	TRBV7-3	TGTGCCAGCAGCTTAACGGCTAGCGGCAATGAGCAGTTCTTC	CASSLTASGNEQFF
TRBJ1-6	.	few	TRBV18	TGTGCCAGCTCACCTGGACAAGCAGATAATTCACCCCTCCACTTT	CASSPGQADNSPLHF
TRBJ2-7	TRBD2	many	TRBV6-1	TGTGCCAGCAGCTCGGGCGGGGGATCCTACGAGCAGTACTTC	CASSSGGGSYEQYF
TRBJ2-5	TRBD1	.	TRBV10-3	TGTGCCATCAGCCTCACAGGGGGCGCGGGCGAGACCCAGTACTTC	CAISLTGGAGETQYF
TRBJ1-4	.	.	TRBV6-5	TGTGCCAGCAGTTCTCACCACCGCGCGGGTGGGGAAAAACTGTTTTTT	CASSSHHRAGGEKLFF
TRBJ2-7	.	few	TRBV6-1	TGTGCCAGCAGTTCGTGGGGGCCCTACGAGCAGTACTTC	CASSSWGPYEQYF
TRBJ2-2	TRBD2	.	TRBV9	TGTGCCAGCAGCGTAGGGGCGGGAGGGAACACCGGGGAGCTGTTTTTT	CASSVGAGGNTGELFF
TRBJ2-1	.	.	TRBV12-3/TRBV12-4	TGTGCCAGCACCCGTACAGGGATTAACAATGAGCAGTTCTTC	CASTRTGINNEQFF
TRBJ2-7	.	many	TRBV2	TGTGCCAGCAAGCGGACCGAGTACGAGCAGTACTTC	CASKRTEYEQYF
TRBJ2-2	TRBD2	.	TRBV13	TGTGCCAGCAGCCCCCATAGCGGGAGGGCCTCAACCGGGGAGCTGTTTTTT	CASSPHSGRASTGELFF
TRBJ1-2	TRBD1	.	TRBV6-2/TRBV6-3	TGTGCCAGCAGGCCTCGGGACAGCTACTATGGCTACACCTTC	CASRPRDSYYGYTF
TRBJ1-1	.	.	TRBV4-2	TGTGCCAGCAGCGCCGGACCCGAGAACACTGAAGCTTTCTTT	CASSAGPENTEAFF
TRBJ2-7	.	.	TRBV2	TGTGCCAGCAGTGAAGGTTCCCACTGGCGGGATCGGGGTGAGCAGTACTTC	CASSEGSHWRDRGEQYF
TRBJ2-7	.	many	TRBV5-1	TGCGCCAGCAGCTTGGGAGGGAGATTCCTCTACGAGCAGTACTTC	CASSLGGRFLYEQYF
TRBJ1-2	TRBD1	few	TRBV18	TGTGCCAGCTCACCACGGGACAGTTCAAACTATGGCTACACCTTC	CASSPRDSSNYGYTF
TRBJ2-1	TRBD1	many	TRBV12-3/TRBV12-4	TGTGCCAGCAGTCCCAAGGGACAGAACAATGAGCAGTTCTTC	CASSPKGQNNEQFF
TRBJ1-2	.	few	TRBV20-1	TGCAGTGCTAAATACTCCCAAAATCCCCTGTACACCTTC	CSAKYSQNPLYTF
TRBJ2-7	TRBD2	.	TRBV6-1	TGTGCCAGCAGTCCTGGACTAGCGGGAGGTCTAGACGAGCAGTACTTC	CASSPGLAGGLDEQYF
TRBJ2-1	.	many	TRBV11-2	TGTGCCAGCAGCCCCGGGACCAACAATGAGCAGTTCTTC	CASSPGTNNEQFF
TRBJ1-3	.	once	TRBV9	TGTGCCAGCAGCGTAGAGACAGCCTCTGGAAACACCATATATTTT	CASSVETASGNTIYF
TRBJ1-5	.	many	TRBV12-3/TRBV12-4	TGTGCCAGCAGCCGGGTTGGTGGCAATCAGCCCCAGCATTTT	CASSRVGGNQPQHF
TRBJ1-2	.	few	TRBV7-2	TGTGCCAGCAGCTTAGCAGGCACAGTCAAAGGGGGCTATGGCTACACCTTC	CASSLAGTVKGGYGYTF
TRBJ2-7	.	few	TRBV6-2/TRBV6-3	TGTGCCAGCAGTGGTCGCCAGGGGTCTTCCTACGAGCAGTACTTC	CASSGRQGSSYEQYF
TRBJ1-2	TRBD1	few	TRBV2	TGTGCCAGCGGGAGGGGGACAGGGGGGAACTATGGCTACACCTTC	CASGRGTGGNYGYTF
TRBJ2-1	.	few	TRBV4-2	TGTGCCAGCAGCCCGGGCCGTCACAATGAGCAGTTCTTC	CASSPGRHNEQFF
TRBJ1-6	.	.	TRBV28	TGTGCCAGCAGACCCAGGCGGCTTTATAATTCACCCCTCCACTTT	CASRPRRLYNSPLHF